Listed below are T cell receptor beta chains from one sample, sequenced in a study of blood T cell repertoires in COVID-19. Assay: immunoSEQ multiplex PCR; the TCRdb copy retains only in-frame clones and omits some. The table lists over 150,000 clones, 84% of them singletons. Material for sequencing was PBMCs or T cells enriched from blood (not recorded which). These receptors were obtained from a man between 50 and 59 years old who had recovered from COVID-19. CDR3s include the opening cysteine and the closing phenylalanine or tryptophan. A D gene is named only where the DNA matches it firmly. Size is stated for part of the rows, as once, few or many counts, or as a class when the clone is expanded.

V gene	clone size	D gene	J gene	CDR3 protein	CDR3 DNA
TRBV14	once	TRBD2	TRBJ2-3	CASSPTSGSFTDTQYF	TGTGCCAGCAGCCCGACTAGCGGGTCTTTCACAGATACGCAGTATTTT
TRBV24-1	-	TRBD2	TRBJ2-3	CATSDSIAGGPDTQYF	TGTGCCACCAGTGATTCCATAGCGGGGGGGCCGGATACGCAGTATTTT
TRBV7-8	-	TRBD1	TRBJ1-1	CASSPQGAGGDTEAFF	TGTGCCAGCAGCCCTCAGGGGGCAGGGGGGGATACTGAAGCTTTCTTT
TRBV4-1	-	-	TRBJ1-2	CASSPPLEYGYTF	TGCGCCAGCAGCCCCCCTTTGGAGTATGGCTACACCTTC
TRBV15	-	-	TRBJ1-4	CATSRDRGEKLFF	TGTGCCACCAGCAGAGATCGGGGTGAAAAACTGTTTTTT
TRBV6-5	once	-	TRBJ1-5	CASSDRSNQPQHF	TGTGCCAGCTCCGACAGGAGCAATCAGCCCCAGCATTTT
TRBV18	-	TRBD1	TRBJ2-3	CASSPGQGTDTQYF	TGTGCCAGCTCACCGGGACAGGGGACAGATACGCAGTATTTT
TRBV29-1	-	TRBD1	TRBJ1-3	CSVRTGNSGNTIYF	TGCAGCGTCCGGACAGGAAACTCTGGAAACACCATATATTTT
TRBV6-6	-	-	TRBJ1-4	CASSGQIATNEKLFF	TGTGCCAGCAGCGGACAGATTGCAACTAATGAAAAACTGTTTTTT
TRBV7-2	once	-	TRBJ1-2	CASSSGHEGYGYTF	TGTGCCAGCAGCTCGGGACACGAAGGGTATGGCTACACCTTC
TRBV7-6	-	-	TRBJ2-5	CASSLAPLWEETQYF	TGTGCCAGCAGCTTAGCTCCCCTTTGGGAGGAGACCCAGTACTTC